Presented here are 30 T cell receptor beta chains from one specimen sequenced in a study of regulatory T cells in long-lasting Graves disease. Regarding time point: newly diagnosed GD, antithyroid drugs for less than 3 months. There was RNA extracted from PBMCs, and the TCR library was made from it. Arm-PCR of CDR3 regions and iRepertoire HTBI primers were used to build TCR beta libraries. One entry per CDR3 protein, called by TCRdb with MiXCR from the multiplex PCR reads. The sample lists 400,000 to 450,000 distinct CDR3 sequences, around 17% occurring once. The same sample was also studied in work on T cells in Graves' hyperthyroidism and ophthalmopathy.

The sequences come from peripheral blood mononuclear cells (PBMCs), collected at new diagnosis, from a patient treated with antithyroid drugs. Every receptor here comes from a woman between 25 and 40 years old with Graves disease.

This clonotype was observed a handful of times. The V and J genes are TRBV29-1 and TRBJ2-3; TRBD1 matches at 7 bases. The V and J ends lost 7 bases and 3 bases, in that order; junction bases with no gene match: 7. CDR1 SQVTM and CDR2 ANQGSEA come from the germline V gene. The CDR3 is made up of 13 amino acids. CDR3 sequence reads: CSATTGLTDTQYF. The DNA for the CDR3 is TGCAGCGCTACGACAGGGCTAACAGATACGCAGTATTTT.

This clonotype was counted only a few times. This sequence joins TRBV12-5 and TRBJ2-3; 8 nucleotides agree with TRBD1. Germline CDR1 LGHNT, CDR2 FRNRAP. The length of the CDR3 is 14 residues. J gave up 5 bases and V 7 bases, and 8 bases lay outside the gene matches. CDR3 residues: CASAEGRGQDTQYF. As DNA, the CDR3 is TGTGCTAGTGCCGAGGGCAGGGGGCAAGATACGCAGTATTTT.

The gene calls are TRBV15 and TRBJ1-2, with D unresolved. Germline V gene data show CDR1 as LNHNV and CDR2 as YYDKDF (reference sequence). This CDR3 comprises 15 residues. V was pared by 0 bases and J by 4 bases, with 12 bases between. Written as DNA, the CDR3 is TGTGCCACCAGCAGAGATCCCACAGTCTTCTATGGCTACACCTTC. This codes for CATSRDPTVFYGYTF.

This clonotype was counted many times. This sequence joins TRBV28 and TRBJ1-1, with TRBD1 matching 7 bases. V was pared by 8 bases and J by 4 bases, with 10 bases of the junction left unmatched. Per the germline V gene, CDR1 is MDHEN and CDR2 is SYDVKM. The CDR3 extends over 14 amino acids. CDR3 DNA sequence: TGTGCCAGCCCCTGGGACAGTAATACCACTGAAGCTTTCTTT. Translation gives CASPWDSNTTEAFF.

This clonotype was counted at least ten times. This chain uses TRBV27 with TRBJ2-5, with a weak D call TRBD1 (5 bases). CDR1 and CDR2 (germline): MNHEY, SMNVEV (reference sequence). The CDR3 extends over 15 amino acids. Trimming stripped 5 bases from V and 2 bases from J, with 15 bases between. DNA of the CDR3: TGTGCCAGCAGTACCTTCAGGGATCTTCAAGAGACCCAGTACTTC. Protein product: CASSTFRDLQETQYF.

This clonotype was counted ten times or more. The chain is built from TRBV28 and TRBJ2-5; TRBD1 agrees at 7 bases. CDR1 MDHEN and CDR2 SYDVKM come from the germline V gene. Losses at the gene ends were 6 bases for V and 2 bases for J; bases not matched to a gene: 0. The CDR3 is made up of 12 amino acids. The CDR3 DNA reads TGTGCCAGCAGGACAGGGCAAGAGACCCAGTACTTC. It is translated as CASRTGQETQYF.

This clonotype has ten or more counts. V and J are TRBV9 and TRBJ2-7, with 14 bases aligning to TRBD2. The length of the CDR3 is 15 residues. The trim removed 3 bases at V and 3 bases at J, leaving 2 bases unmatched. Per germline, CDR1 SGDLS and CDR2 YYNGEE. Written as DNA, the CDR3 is TGTGCCAGCAGCGCCGGGACTAGCGGGAGCTACGAGCAGTACTTC. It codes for CASSAGTSGSYEQYF.

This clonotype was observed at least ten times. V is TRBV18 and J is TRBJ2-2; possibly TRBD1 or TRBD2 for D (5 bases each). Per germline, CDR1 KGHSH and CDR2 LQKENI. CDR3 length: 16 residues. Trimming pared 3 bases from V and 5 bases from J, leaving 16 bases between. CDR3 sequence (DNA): TGTGCCAGCTCACCTCCCGCAGGGACGGATACCGGGGAGCTGTTTTTT. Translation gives CASSPPAGTDTGELFF.

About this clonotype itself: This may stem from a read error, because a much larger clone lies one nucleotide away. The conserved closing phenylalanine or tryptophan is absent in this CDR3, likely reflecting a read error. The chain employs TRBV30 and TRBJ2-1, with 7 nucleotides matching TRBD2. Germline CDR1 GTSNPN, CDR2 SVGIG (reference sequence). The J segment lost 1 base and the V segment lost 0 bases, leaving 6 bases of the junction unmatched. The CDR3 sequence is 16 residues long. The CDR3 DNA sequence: TGTGCCTGGAGTGTCGGGGGGTTCAGTTCCTACAATGAGCAGTTCTCC. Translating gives CAWSVGGFSSYNEQFS.

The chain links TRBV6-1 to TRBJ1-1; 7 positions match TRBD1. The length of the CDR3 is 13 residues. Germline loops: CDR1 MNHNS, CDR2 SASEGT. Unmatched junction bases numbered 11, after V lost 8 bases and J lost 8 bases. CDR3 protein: CASYRDSVSEAFF. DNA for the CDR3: TGTGCCAGCTATCGGGACAGCGTCTCGGAAGCTTTCTTT.

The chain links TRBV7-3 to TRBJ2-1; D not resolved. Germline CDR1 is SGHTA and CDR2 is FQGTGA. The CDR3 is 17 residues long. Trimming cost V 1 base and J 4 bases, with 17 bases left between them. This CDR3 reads CASSLKFGPGRYNEQFF. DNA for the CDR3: TGTGCCAGCAGCTTAAAGTTCGGCCCGGGCAGATACAATGAGCAGTTCTTC.

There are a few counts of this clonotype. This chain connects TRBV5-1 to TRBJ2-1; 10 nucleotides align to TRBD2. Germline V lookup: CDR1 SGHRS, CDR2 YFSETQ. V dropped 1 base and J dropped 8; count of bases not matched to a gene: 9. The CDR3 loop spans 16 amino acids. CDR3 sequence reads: CASSLIPAGGEDEQFF. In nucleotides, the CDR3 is TGCGCCAGCAGCTTGATCCCAGCGGGAGGGGAGGATGAGCAGTTCTTC.

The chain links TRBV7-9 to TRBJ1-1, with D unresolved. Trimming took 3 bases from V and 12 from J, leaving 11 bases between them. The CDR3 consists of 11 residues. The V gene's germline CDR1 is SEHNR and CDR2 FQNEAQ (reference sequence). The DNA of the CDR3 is TGTGCCAGCAGCTTCCGAGGGTTTCCTTTCTTT. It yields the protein CASSFRGFPFF.

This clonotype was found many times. The CDR3 DNA is TGCAGCGGGGACAGTTCCGGGGAGCTGTTTTTT. It encodes CSGDSSGELFF. The genes are TRBV29-1 and TRBJ2-2, with 7 bases identical to TRBD1. Germline lookup yields CDR1 SQVTM and CDR2 ANQGSEA. This CDR3 is built from 11 residues. The V gene end was trimmed by 7 bases and the J gene end by 6 bases; junction bases not matched to a gene: 2.

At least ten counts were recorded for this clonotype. In nucleotides, the CDR3 is TGTGCCAGCAGCCCCGCGGTGGGCCACAATGAGCAGTTCTTC. It yields the protein CASSPAVGHNEQFF. The chain couples TRBV9 to TRBJ2-1; D call uncertain. Germline CDR1 reads SGDLS; CDR2 reads YYNGEE. The CDR3 consists of 14 residues. V was shortened by 4 bases and J by 5 bases, with 13 bases between the two germline ends.

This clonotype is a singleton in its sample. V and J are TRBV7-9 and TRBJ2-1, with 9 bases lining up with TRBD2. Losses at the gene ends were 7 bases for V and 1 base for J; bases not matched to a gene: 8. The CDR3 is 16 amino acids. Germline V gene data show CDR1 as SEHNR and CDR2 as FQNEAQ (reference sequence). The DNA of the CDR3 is TGTGCCAGCACCCGACTAGCGGCCGGATCCTACAATGAGCAGTTCTTC. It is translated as CASTRLAAGSYNEQFF.

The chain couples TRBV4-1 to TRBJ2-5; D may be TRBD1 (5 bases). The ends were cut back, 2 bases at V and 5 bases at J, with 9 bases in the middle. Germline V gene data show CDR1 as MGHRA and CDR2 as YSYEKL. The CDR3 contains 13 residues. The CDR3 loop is CASSQWTYETQYF. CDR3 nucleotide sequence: TGCGCCAGCAGCCAATGGACATACGAGACCCAGTACTTC.

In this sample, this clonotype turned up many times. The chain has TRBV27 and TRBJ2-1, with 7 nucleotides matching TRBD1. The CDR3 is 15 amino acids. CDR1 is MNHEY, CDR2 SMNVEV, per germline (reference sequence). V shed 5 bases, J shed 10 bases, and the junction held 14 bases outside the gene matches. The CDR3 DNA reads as TGTGCCAGCAGTGCCCAATCCTACAGGGGACAAGAGCAGTTCTTC. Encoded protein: CASSAQSYRGQEQFF.

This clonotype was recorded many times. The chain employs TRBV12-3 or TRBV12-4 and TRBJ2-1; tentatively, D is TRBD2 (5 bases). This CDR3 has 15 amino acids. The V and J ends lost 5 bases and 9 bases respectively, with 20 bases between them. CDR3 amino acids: CASSTSLDSIAEQFF. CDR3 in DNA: TGTGCCAGCAGTACCTCGTTGGACTCCATAGCTGAGCAGTTCTTC.

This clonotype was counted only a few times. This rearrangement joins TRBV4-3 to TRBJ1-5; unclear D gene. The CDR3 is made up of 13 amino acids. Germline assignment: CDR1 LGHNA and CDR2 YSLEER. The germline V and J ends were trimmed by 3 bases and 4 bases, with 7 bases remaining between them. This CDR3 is CASSHVSNQPQHF. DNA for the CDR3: TGCGCCAGCAGCCATGTATCGAATCAGCCCCAGCATTTT.

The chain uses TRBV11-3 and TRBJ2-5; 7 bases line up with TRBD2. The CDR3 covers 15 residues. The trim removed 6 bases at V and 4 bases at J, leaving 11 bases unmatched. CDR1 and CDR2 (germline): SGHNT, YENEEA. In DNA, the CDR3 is TGTGCCAGCAGTCGCCGCGCGGGAGTGCGAGAGACCCAGTACTTC. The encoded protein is CASSRRAGVRETQYF.

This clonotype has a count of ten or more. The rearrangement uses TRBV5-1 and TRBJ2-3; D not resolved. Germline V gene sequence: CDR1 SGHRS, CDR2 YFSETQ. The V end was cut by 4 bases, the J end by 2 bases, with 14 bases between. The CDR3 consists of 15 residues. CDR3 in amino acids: CASSKGWHSTDTQYF. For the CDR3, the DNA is TGCGCCAGCAGCAAAGGCTGGCACTCCACAGATACGCAGTATTTT.

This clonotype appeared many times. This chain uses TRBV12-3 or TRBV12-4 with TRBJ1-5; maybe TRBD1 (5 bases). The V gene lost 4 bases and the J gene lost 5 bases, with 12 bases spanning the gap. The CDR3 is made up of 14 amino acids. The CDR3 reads CASSSGLGDQPQHF. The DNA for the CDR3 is TGTGCCAGCAGTTCAGGACTGGGGGATCAGCCCCAGCATTTT.

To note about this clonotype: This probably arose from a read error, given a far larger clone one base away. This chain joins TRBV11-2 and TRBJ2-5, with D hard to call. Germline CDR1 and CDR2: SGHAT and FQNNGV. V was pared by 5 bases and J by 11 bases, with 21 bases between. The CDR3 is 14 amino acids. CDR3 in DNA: TGTGCCAGCAGCCCGTTTAACTACAACAATGAGCAGTACTTC. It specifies CASSPFNYNNEQYF.

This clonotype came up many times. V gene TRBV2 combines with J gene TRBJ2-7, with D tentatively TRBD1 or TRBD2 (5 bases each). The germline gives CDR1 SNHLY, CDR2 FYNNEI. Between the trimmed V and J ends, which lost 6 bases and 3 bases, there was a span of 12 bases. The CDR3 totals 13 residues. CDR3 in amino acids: CASRAAGGYEQYF. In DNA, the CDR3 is TGTGCCAGCAGGGCGGCTGGGGGCTACGAGCAGTACTTC.

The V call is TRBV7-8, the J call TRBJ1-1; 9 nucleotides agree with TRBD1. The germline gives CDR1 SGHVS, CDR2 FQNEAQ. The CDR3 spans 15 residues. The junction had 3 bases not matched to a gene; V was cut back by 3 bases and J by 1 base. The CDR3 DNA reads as TGTGCCAGCAGCTTGGGACAGGGTGGGAACACTGAAGCTTTCTTT. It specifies CASSLGQGGNTEAFF.

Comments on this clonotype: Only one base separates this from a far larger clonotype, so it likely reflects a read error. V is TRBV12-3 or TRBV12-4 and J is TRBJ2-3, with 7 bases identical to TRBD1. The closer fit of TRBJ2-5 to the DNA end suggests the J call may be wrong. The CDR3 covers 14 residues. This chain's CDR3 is CASSLTGTQEAQYF. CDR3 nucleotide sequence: TGTGCCAGCAGTTTGACAGGGACCCAAGAGGCCCAGTACTTC.

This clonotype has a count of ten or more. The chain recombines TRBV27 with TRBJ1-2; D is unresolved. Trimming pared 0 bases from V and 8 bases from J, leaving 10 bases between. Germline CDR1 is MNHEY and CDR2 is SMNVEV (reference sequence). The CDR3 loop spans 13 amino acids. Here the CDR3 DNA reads TGTGCCAGCAGTTTATCAGGGTCGCAAGGCTACACCTTC. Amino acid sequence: CASSLSGSQGYTF.

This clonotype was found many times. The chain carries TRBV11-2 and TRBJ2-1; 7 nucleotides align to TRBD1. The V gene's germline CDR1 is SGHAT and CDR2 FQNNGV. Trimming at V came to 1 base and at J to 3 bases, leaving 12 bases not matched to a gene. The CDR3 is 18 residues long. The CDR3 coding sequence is TGTGCCAGCAGCTTAGGAGGGGCCGGGACAGAGGGCTACAATGAGCAGTTCTTC. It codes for CASSLGGAGTEGYNEQFF.

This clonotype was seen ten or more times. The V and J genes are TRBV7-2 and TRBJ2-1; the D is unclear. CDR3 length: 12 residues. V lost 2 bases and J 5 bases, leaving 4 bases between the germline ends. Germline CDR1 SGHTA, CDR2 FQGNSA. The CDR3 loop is CASSLPNNEQFF. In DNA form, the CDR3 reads TGTGCCAGCAGCTTACCAAACAATGAGCAGTTCTTC.